The 24 T cell receptor beta chains given below trace back to one sample, sequenced in a study of T cell changes during pregnancy in multiple sclerosis. Sequencing used immunoSEQ multiplex PCR; TCRdb keeps in-frame clones, though not all of them. This sample has 26,000 or so clones; about nine tenths occur once, and the top ten carry 0.45% to 0.7%. The sample here was CD4+ T cells from peripheral blood mononuclear cells, taken in the first trimester of pregnancy. These receptors all stem from a female donor in good health, enrolled as a control in a pregnancy study.

The DNA of the CDR3 is TGTGCCAGCACCCCGACTAGCGGGAGCTCCTACGAGCAGTACTTC. It codes for CASTPTSGSSYEQYF. The genes are TRBV6-5 and TRBJ2-5; 12 positions agree with TRBD2. Near its end, the DNA agrees better with TRBJ2-7, so the J call may be wrong. The CDR3 sequence is 15 residues long. Germline lookup yields CDR1 MNHEY and CDR2 SVGAGI.

This clone has a single count. J is TRBJ1-1 and V is TRBV7-9, with D uncertain. The CDR3 covers 13 residues. Germline V gives CDR1 SEHNR, CDR2 FQNEAQ (reference sequence). V lost 4 bases and J 4 bases, leaving 10 bases between the germline ends. The CDR3 spells CASSWTEGTEAFF. CDR3 nucleotide sequence: TGTGCCAGCAGCTGGACGGAGGGCACTGAAGCTTTCTTT.

The V call is TRBV19, the J call TRBJ1-5; 10 bases are shared with TRBD1. Germline V lookup: CDR1 LNHDA, CDR2 SQIVND (reference sequence). The J segment lost 6 bases and the V segment lost 7 bases, leaving 3 bases of the junction unmatched. The CDR3 covers 13 residues. Written as DNA, the CDR3 is TGTGCCAGTACCCGGACAGGGGGTCAGCCCCAGCATTTT. This translates into CASTRTGGQPQHF.

The chain couples TRBV2 to TRBJ2-1; TRBD2 is a possible D gene (6 bases). The V end lost 6 bases, the J end lost 7 bases, and 19 bases lay between the germline ends. The CDR3 is made up of 15 amino acids. CDR1 is SNHLY, CDR2 FYNNEI, per germline. CDR3 in DNA: TGTGCCAGCAGGAAACAGGAGGGGCCCTTGAATGAGCAGTTCTTC. Encoded protein: CASRKQEGPLNEQFF. Full variable domain (rest looked up from reference TRBV2 and TRBJ2-1): EPEVTQTPSHQVTQMGQEVILRCVPISNHLYFYWYRQILGQKVEFLVSFYNNEISEKSEIFDDQFSVERPDGSNFTLKIRSTKLEDSAMYFCASRKQEGPLNEQFFGPGTRLTVL.

The chain has TRBV7-9 and TRBJ2-3; TRBD2 matches 9 bases. The CDR3 is 15 amino acids. Trimming cost V 1 base and J 2 bases; bases outside gene matches: 1. Germline assignment: CDR1 SEHNR and CDR2 FQNEAQ (reference sequence). The CDR3 here is CASSLGLADTDTQYF. CDR3 DNA sequence: TGTGCCAGCAGCTTAGGACTAGCGGACACAGATACGCAGTATTTT.

The chain is built from TRBV14 and TRBJ2-1; D is possibly TRBD2 (6 bases). Germline V gene sequence: CDR1 SGHDN, CDR2 FVKESK. The CDR3 is 14 amino acids. Trimming took off 4 bases at V and 4 bases at J, with 11 bases between the two ends. The CDR3 loop reads CASSLAGWYNEQFF. CDR3 DNA: TGTGCCAGCAGCCTTGCGGGGTGGTACAATGAGCAGTTCTTC.

The CDR3 DNA is TGTGCCAGCAGCTCAAGTGTTCGGACTAGCGGGATCTACAATGAGCAGTTCTTC. It translates to CASSSSVRTSGIYNEQFF. The genes are TRBV7-8 and TRBJ2-1, with 12 bases matching TRBD2. Trimming cost V 4 bases and J 3 bases; bases outside gene matches: 10. Germline loops: CDR1 SGHVS, CDR2 FQNEAQ. CDR3 length equals 18 residues.

The chain links TRBV7-9 to TRBJ2-6; 8 bases are shared with TRBD1. The CDR3 spans 19 residues. With 2 bases clipped from V and 2 bases from J, the junction kept 11 bases outside the gene matches. From germline, CDR1 is SEHNR and CDR2 FQNEAQ (reference sequence). The CDR3 is CASSLPRGPHAAGANVLTF. The CDR3 nucleotides are TGTGCCAGCAGCTTACCCAGGGGGCCTCACGCGGCTGGGGCCAACGTCCTGACTTTC.

This chain connects TRBV2 to TRBJ2-5; TRBD1 might be the D (6 bases). V shed 8 bases and J shed 2 bases, with 12 bases lying between them. The CDR3 consists of 13 residues. Germline V gives CDR1 SNHLY, CDR2 FYNNEI. CDR3 region: CASSMGAQETQYF. DNA for the CDR3: TGTGCCAGCTCAATGGGGGCTCAAGAGACCCAGTACTTC.

The chain joins TRBV9 to TRBJ2-6; the D gene is possibly TRBD1 (5 bases). The CDR3 sequence is 19 residues long. Trimming shortened V by 3 bases and J by 0 bases, and 19 bases separated the two germline ends. Germline CDR1 is SGDLS and CDR2 is YYNGEE. CDR3 nucleotide sequence: TGTGCCAGCAGCGATCCCTTAAAGGGGCAAAGCTCTGGGGCCAACGTCCTGACTTTC. Protein sequence: CASSDPLKGQSSGANVLTF.

This sequence joins TRBV7-2 and TRBJ2-1; TRBD2 agrees at 11 bases. The trim removed 5 bases at V and 9 bases at J, leaving 18 bases unmatched. The CDR3 spans 18 residues. Germline CDR1 is SGHTA and CDR2 is FQGNSA. The CDR3 nucleotides read TGTGCCAGCAGCGCCTTTGGGGGTAGCGGGGGGGCGGCTTTTGAGCAGTTCTTC. The encoded protein is CASSAFGGSGGAAFEQFF.

CDR3 nucleotides: TGTGCCATTTCAAGGAGTTTTTTAGATAACATTCAGTACTTC. As protein: CAISRSFLDNIQYF. V gene TRBV28 combines with J gene TRBJ2-4, with D hard to call. The CDR3 sequence is 14 residues long. V shed 10 bases and J shed 7 bases, with 20 bases lying between them. Germline assignment: CDR1 MDHEN and CDR2 SYDVKM.

The chain carries TRBV4-2 and TRBJ2-1; TRBD2 is a possible D gene (6 bases). The CDR3 runs to 16 residues. CDR1 and CDR2 from the germline V gene are LGHNA and YNFKEQ. V was trimmed by 4 bases and J by 6 bases, leaving 19 bases between them. The CDR3 region is CASSRNPGLLPNEQFF. For the CDR3, the DNA is TGTGCCAGCAGCCGAAACCCGGGACTCCTACCCAATGAGCAGTTCTTC.

The chain recombines TRBV7-2 with TRBJ1-5; D uncertain. Trimming left V 5 bases short and J 1 base short, with 12 bases between. The CDR3 is 15 amino acids. Germline CDR1 SGHTA, CDR2 FQGNSA. CDR3 protein: CASSPLRGSNQPQHF. The DNA of the CDR3 is TGTGCCAGCAGCCCCCTCCGGGGAAGCAATCAGCCCCAGCATTTT.

This rearrangement joins TRBV4-2 to TRBJ2-7; TRBD2 might be the D (5 bases). Germline-derived CDR1 and CDR2 are LGHNA and YNFKEQ. The CDR3 runs 14 residues. V was cut by 3 bases and J by 2 bases, with 11 bases left in between. DNA for the CDR3: TGTGCCAGCAGCCAGGGAGATCAAACCTACGAGCAGTACTTC. Protein sequence: CASSQGDQTYEQYF.

This sequence joins TRBV7-8 and TRBJ1-2, with unresolved D. CDR1 and CDR2 from the germline V gene are SGHVS and FQNEAQ. The CDR3 covers 16 residues. Trimming removed 1 base from V and 4 bases from J, with 16 bases in between. The CDR3 DNA reads as TGTGCCAGCAGCTTAGGGCTCAGAGGCGTTGGCTATGGCTACACCTTC. Translation gives CASSLGLRGVGYGYTF.

The chain combines TRBV7-2 with TRBJ2-1, with D hard to call. Per the germline V gene, CDR1 is SGHTA and CDR2 is FQGNSA. The CDR3 is made up of 13 amino acids. The V end was cut by 1 base, the J end by 10 bases, with 11 bases between. The CDR3 is CASSLDPQREQFF. The CDR3 DNA sequence: TGTGCCAGCAGCTTAGACCCCCAGCGCGAGCAGTTCTTC.

Details on this clone: The sample holds other DNA sequences that translate to the same CDR3. This rearrangement joins TRBV6-5 to TRBJ2-7; the match to TRBD2 covers 11 bases. Germline V gene data show CDR1 as MNHEY and CDR2 as SVGAGI. CDR3 length equals 15 residues. Trimming took 7 bases from V and 0 from J; bases not matched to a gene: 5. The CDR3 coding sequence is TGTGCCAGCACCCCTACTAGCGGGAGCTCCTACGAGCAGTACTTC. Its protein is CASTPTSGSSYEQYF.

As regards this clone: The junction departs from germline at one end; a sequencing error may be responsible. The chain recombines TRBV7-7 with TRBJ2-1; TRBD1 is a possible D gene (6 bases). The CDR3 is 15 amino acids. Germline-derived CDR1 and CDR2 are SSHAT and FNYEAQ (reference sequence). Here the CDR3 reads CASSLGSPGDHGQFF. Written as DNA, the CDR3 is TGTGCTAGCAGCTTAGGGTCCCCAGGGGACCATGGGCAGTTCTTC. Filled out from reference TRBV7-7 and TRBJ2-1, the complete variable domain reads GAGVSQSPRYKVTKRGQDVTLRCDPISSHATLYWYQQALGQGPEFLTYFNYEAQPDKSGLPSDRFSAERPEGSISTLTIQRTEQRDSAMYRCASSLGSPGDHGQFFGPGTRLTVL.

The chain carries TRBV28 and TRBJ2-7, with unresolved D. In germline, CDR1 is MDHEN, CDR2 SYDVKM. The CDR3 covers 13 residues. Trimming removed 6 bases from V and 2 bases from J, with 11 bases in between. The CDR3 reads CASSPSVAYEQYF. Here the CDR3 DNA reads TGTGCCAGCAGCCCCTCCGTAGCCTACGAGCAGTACTTC.

This sequence joins TRBV18 and TRBJ2-7; 8 bases fit TRBD1. V lost 10 bases and J lost 0; bases outside the gene matches: 14. This CDR3 is 16 amino acids long. In germline, CDR1 is KGHSH, CDR2 LQKENI. This CDR3 reads CATSATGQVNSYEQYF. The CDR3 nucleotides are TGTGCCACCTCGGCGACGGGACAGGTCAACTCCTACGAGCAGTACTTC.

This chain joins TRBV9 and TRBJ2-1, with D unresolved. The length of the CDR3 is 15 residues. With 4 bases removed from V and 2 bases from J, the gap between germline ends came to 13 bases. Germline V gene data show CDR1 as SGDLS and CDR2 as YYNGEE. CDR3 in DNA: TGTGCCAGCAGCCCCCAGATGGTGGCCTACAATGAGCAGTTCTTC. As protein: CASSPQMVAYNEQFF. The full variable domain, rest sourced from reference TRBV9 and TRBJ2-1, is DSGVTQTPKHLITATGQRVTLRCSPRSGDLSVYWYQQSLDQGLQFLIQYYNGEERAKGNILERFSAQQFPDLHSELNLSSLELGDSALYFCASSPQMVAYNEQFFGPGTRLTVL.

A few counts support this clone. The gene calls are TRBV10-1 and TRBJ2-3; 10 bases are a match to TRBD2. V gave up 6 bases and J gave up 5 bases; unmatched junction bases: 5. The germline V gene encodes CDR1 WNHNN and CDR2 SYGVQD (reference sequence). The CDR3 covers 14 residues. CDR3 nucleotides: TGCGCCAGCAGCAGCGGGGGGGCGGGAGATACGCAGTATTTT. Amino acid sequence: CASSSGGAGDTQYF.

V gene TRBV19 combines with J gene TRBJ1-2, with D perhaps TRBD1 (6 bases). Trimming pared 4 bases from V and 8 bases from J, leaving 17 bases between. CDR1 and CDR2 (germline): LNHDA, SQIVND (reference sequence). There are 14 residues in the CDR3. The CDR3 DNA is TGTGCCAGTAGTACTCCGGGACAATACAGAGGCTACACCTTC. Protein sequence: CASSTPGQYRGYTF.